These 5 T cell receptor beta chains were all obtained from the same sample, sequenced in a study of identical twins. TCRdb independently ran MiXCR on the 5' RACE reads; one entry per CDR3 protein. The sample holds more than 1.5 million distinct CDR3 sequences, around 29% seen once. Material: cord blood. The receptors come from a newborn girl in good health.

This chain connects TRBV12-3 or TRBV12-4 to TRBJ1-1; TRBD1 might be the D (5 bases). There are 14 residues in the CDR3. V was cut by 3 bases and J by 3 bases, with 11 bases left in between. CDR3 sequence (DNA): TGTGCCAGCAGTTTTTGGGGCTTGGACACTGAAGCTTTCTTT. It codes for CASSFWGLDTEAFF.

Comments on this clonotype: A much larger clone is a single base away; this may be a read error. The CDR3 is CASSDLTSGRYNGQFF. CDR3 DNA: TGCGCCAGCAGTGATCTTACTAGCGGGCGCTACAATGGGCAGTTCTTC. The rearrangement uses TRBV10-1 and TRBJ2-1; TRBD2 agrees at 9 bases. Looked up from germline, CDR1 is WNHNN and CDR2 is SYGVQD (reference sequence). The CDR3 contains 16 residues.

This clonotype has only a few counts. DNA of the CDR3: TGCGCCAGCAGCTTCAGGGCTAGCGGGGACCTATGGGATGAGCAGTTCTTC. Protein sequence: CASSFRASGDLWDEQFF. This rearrangement joins TRBV5-1 to TRBJ2-1, with TRBD2 matching 9 bases. Looked up from germline, CDR1 is SGHRS and CDR2 is YFSETQ. Trimming removed 2 bases from V and 8 bases from J; junction bases left unmatched: 14. There are 17 residues in the CDR3.

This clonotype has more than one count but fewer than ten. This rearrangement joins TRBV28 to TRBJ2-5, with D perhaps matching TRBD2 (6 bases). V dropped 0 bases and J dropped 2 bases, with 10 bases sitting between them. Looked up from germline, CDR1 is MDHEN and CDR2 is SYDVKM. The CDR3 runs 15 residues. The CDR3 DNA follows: TGTGCCAGCAGTTTATGGACCGGGACTCAAGAGACCCAGTACTTC. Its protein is CASSLWTGTQETQYF.

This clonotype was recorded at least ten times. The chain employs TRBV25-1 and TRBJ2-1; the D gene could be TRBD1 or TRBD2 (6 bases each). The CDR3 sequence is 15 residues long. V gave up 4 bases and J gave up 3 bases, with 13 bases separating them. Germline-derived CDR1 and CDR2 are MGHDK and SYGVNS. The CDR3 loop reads CASSGGGSGYNEQFF. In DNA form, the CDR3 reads TGTGCCAGCAGTGGAGGGGGTAGCGGCTACAATGAGCAGTTCTTC. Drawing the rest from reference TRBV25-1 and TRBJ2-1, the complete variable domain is EADIYQTPRYLVIGTGKKITLECSQTMGHDKMYWYQQDPGMELHLIHYSYGVNSTEKGDLSSESTVSRIRTEHFPLTLESARPSHTSQYLCASSGGGSGYNEQFFGPGTRLTVL.